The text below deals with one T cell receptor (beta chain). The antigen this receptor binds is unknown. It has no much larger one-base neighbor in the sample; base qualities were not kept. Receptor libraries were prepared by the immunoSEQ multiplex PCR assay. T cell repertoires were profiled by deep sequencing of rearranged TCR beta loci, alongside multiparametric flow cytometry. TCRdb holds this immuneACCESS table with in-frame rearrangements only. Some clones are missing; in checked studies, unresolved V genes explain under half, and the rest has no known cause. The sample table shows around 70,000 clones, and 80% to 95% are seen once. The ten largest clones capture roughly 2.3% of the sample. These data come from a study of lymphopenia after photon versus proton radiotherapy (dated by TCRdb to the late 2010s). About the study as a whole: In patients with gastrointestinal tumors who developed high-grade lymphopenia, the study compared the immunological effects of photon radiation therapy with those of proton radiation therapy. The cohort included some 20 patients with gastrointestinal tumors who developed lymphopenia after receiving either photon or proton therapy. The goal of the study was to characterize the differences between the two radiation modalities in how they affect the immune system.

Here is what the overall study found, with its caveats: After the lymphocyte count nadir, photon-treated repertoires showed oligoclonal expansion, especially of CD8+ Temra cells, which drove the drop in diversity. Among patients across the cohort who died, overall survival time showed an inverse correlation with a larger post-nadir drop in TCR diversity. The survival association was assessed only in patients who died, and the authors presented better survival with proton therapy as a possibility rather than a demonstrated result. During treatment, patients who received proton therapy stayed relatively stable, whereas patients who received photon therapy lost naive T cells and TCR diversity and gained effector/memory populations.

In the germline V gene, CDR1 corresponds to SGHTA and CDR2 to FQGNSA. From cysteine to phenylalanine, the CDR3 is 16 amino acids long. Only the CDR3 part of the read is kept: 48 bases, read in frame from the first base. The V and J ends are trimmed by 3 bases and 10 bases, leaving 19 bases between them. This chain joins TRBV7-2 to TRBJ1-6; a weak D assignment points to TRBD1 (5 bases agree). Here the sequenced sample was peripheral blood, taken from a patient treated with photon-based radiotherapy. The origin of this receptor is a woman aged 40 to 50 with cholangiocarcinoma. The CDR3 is CASSFNLGQGISPLHF. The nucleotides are TGTGCCAGCAGCTTTAATTTAGGTCAGGGAATATCACCCCTCCACTTT.